The following is a T cell receptor (beta chain) sequence with its context. The antigen is undetermined. This record comes from a study of PD-L1 blockade in urothelial cancer. Study context: About 85% of the roughly 29 patients comprised males who had bladder-origin urothelial cancer. Blood-derived samples held a median roughly 140,000 T cells.

The protocol was immunoSEQ multiplex PCR, while the TCRdb copy is restricted to in-frame clones and leaves out a portion. The top ten clones hold roughly 3.6% of a sample with some 45,000 clones, around 88% of them seen once. General study points: Patients who had durable benefit saw their tumor-associated blood clones expand more at 3 weeks.

This CDR3 spans 14 amino acids. Trimming removed 0 bases from V and 7 bases from J, with 10 bases in between. Germline V lookup: CDR1 ENHRY, CDR2 SYGVKD. The chain recombines TRBV10-3 with TRBJ1-5; maybe TRBD1 (6 bases). The sample in question was PBMCs, obtained around atezolizumab (anti-PD-L1) treatment. This TCR came from a man older than 75 with urothelial cancer. CDR3 DNA: TGTGCCATCAGTGAGTCGTACAGGGACCAGCCCCAGCATTTT. It specifies CAISESYRDQPQHF.